This T cell receptor (beta chain) appears in the sequencing data of a study of T cell responses to AZD1222 COVID-19 vaccine. Study-wide results and limits: After the peak T cell response, and only then, were repertoires sampled. Clonal diversity may have been underestimated in mostly white British donors. Spike-specific TCR repertoires showed rising breadth and depth after two AZD1222 doses.

Germline CDR1 is MDHEN and CDR2 is SYDVKM. The V and J ends lost 8 bases and 1 base, in that order; junction bases with no gene match: 10. The CDR3 has 16 residues. The table came from immunoSEQ multiplex PCR; TCRdb's copy has only in-frame clones and leaves some out. The sample has fewer than 150,000 clones, about 91% seen once. Second doses were pooled across both intervals (about 4 or about 12 weeks). On this clone itself: Antigen specificity is unknown.

The V call is TRBV28, the J call TRBJ2-2; the match to TRBD1 covers 7 bases. The sequencing here drew on peripheral blood, taken 28 days after the second AZD1222 dose. The origin of this receptor is an adult who received the AZD1222 COVID-19 vaccine. CDR3 DNA sequence: TGTGCCAGCCGAGATTGGACAGGCCTGAACACCGGGGAGCTGTTTTTT. This codes for CASRDWTGLNTGELFF.